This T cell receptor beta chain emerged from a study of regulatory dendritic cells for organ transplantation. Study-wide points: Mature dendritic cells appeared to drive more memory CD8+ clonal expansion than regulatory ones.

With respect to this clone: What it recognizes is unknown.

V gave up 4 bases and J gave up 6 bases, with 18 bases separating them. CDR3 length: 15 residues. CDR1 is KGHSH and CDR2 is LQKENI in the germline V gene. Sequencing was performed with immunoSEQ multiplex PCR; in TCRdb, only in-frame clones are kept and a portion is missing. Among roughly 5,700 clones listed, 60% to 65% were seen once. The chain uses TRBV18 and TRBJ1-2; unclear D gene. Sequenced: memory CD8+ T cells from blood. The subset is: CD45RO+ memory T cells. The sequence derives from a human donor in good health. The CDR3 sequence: CASSLSDMERDGYTF. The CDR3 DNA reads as TGTGCCAGCTCACTTTCGGATATGGAGAGAGATGGCTACACCTTC.